These 23 T cell receptor beta chains share one sample of origin, sequenced in a study of monozygotic twins with inflammatory bowel disease. From its re-call of the 5' RACE reads, TCRdb lists each CDR3 protein once, without DNA. Its listing shows a few hundred thousand distinct CDR3 sequences. The specimen sequenced was blood. The receptors derive from a human donor with ulcerative colitis or Crohn's disease, or a healthy co-twin of an affected twin (not recorded which).

The gene calls are TRBV18 and TRBJ2-2. The CDR3 has 13 amino acids. Germline CDR1 and CDR2: KGHSH and LQKENI. Here the CDR3 reads CASSPPSTGELFF.

The rearrangement links TRBV12-3 or TRBV12-4 to TRBJ2-1. The CDR3 is made up of 12 amino acids. This CDR3 is CASNFEVDEQFF.

This rearrangement joins TRBV12-3 or TRBV12-4 to TRBJ1-1; TCRdb names TRBD1, which stays unverified in the absence of DNA. This CDR3 comprises 12 residues. CDR3 sequence reads: CASRTTGSEAFF.

V gene TRBV19 combines with J gene TRBJ2-7; TCRdb outputs TRBD2, but without DNA this stays unchecked. In germline, CDR1 is LNHDA, CDR2 SQIVND (reference sequence). This CDR3 contains 15 residues. The CDR3 region is CASSLPGLAPREQYF. Combining the CDR3 with reference TRBV19 and TRBJ2-7 gives the whole variable domain DGGITQSPKYLFRKEGQNVTLSCEQNLNHDAMYWYRQDPGQGLRLIYYSQIVNDFQKGDIAEGYSVSREKKESFPLTVTSAQKNPTAFYLCASSLPGLAPREQYFGPGTRLTVT.

The rearrangement uses TRBV7-9 and TRBJ2-7; TCRdb's assignment of TRBD1 cannot be checked, as there is no DNA. The CDR3 consists of 13 residues. Germline assignment: CDR1 SEHNR and CDR2 FQNEAQ (reference sequence). The CDR3 sequence: CASRRTGAYEQYF.

The chain joins TRBV18 to TRBJ1-2. The CDR3 covers 14 residues. The germline CDR1 and CDR2 sequences are KGHSH and LQKENI. CDR3 residues: CASSPETVNYGYTF.

The V gene is TRBV12-3 or TRBV12-4, the J gene TRBJ2-4; there is no DNA to check the TCRdb D call of TRBD2. CDR3 length equals 16 residues. The CDR3 region is CASTPEGGALRNIQYF.

The chain uses TRBV12-3 or TRBV12-4 and TRBJ2-7; lacking DNA, the TRBD1 call made by TCRdb goes unchecked. This CDR3 region has 13 residues. The CDR3 spells CASRSGQGYEQYF.

This CDR3 is CATSEGERSPLHF. The gene calls are TRBV24-1 and TRBJ1-6; TCRdb names TRBD1, which stays unverified in the absence of DNA. In germline, CDR1 is KGHDR, CDR2 SFDVKD. This CDR3 spans 13 amino acids.

The genes are TRBV10-1 and TRBJ1-1. CDR1 and CDR2 (germline): WNHNN, SYGVQD (reference sequence). This CDR3 is 15 amino acids long. CDR3 loop: CASSDPPRGGTEAFF.

The V call is TRBV7-9, the J call TRBJ1-1; the TRBD1 assignment by TCRdb is unverifiable without DNA. The CDR3 extends over 13 amino acids. Germline-derived CDR1 and CDR2 are SEHNR and FQNEAQ (reference sequence). The CDR3 spells CASSLDPGPEAFF. The whole variable domain, filled in from reference TRBV7-9 and TRBJ1-1, reads DTGVSQNPRHKITKRGQNVTFRCDPISEHNRLYWYRQTLGQGPEFLTYFQNEAQLEKSRLLSDRFSAERPKGSFSTLEIQRTEQGDSAMYLCASSLDPGPEAFFGQGTRLTVV.

The V call is TRBV5-1, the J call TRBJ1-5. The CDR3 runs to 14 residues. The germline CDR1 and CDR2 sequences are SGHRS and YFSETQ. The CDR3 loop is CASSSGRGGQPQHF.

V usage is TRBV7-9 and J usage is TRBJ2-2. The CDR3 spans 13 residues. Looked up from germline, CDR1 is SEHNR and CDR2 is FQNEAQ (reference sequence). CDR3: CASSLDAEGELFF.

The chain recombines TRBV6-1 with TRBJ2-1; TCRdb's D call of TRBD2 is untestable without DNA. The CDR3 length is 14 residues. Per germline, CDR1 MNHNS and CDR2 SASEGT. CDR3 loop: CASTWGPANNEQFF.

The chain links TRBV5-1 to TRBJ1-1. Germline CDR1 and CDR2: SGHRS and YFSETQ. The CDR3 covers 15 residues. Here the CDR3 reads CASSLTGNMNTEAFF.

The V call is TRBV27, the J call TRBJ2-1; the D call of TRBD1 rests on TCRdb alone, since no DNA is present to check it. The CDR3 consists of 14 residues. Looked up from germline, CDR1 is MNHEY and CDR2 is SMNVEV (reference sequence). The CDR3 is CASLAGAGYNEQFF.

The chain joins TRBV5-1 to TRBJ2-5; TCRdb's D call of TRBD2 is untestable without DNA. The germline V gene has CDR1 SGHRS and CDR2 YFSETQ. The CDR3 totals 17 residues. CDR3 sequence reads: CASSLRVAGVLQETQYF.

The J gene is TRBJ1-2, the V gene TRBV5-1; without DNA, the TCRdb call of TRBD1 cannot be checked. CDR1 is SGHRS and CDR2 is YFSETQ in the germline V gene. CDR3 length equals 15 residues. This chain's CDR3 is CASSRGQGTNYGYTF.

The rearrangement uses TRBV7-6 and TRBJ1-1; TCRdb names TRBD1, which stays unverified in the absence of DNA. Germline loops: CDR1 SGHVS, CDR2 FNYEAQ. This CDR3 contains 15 residues. CDR3 loop: CASSKRGLGNTEAFF.

The chain is built from TRBV7-9 and TRBJ2-7. Germline lookup yields CDR1 SEHNR and CDR2 FQNEAQ (reference sequence). This CDR3 has 14 amino acids. Here the CDR3 reads CASSLGMEVHEQYF.

The chain recombines TRBV5-1 with TRBJ2-7; TCRdb gives TRBD1 as the D gene, but with no DNA this cannot be confirmed. Germline values: CDR1 SGHRS, CDR2 YFSETQ. The CDR3 is 13 residues long. The CDR3 here is CASSFKGVNEQYF.

The CDR3 is CATSRDRTYQPQHF. V and J are TRBV15 and TRBJ1-5. The germline CDR1 and CDR2 sequences are LNHNV and YYDKDF (reference sequence). This CDR3 has 14 residues.

The CDR3 protein is CSTGRGNTEAFF. The chain joins TRBV29-1 to TRBJ1-1. The CDR3 is made up of 12 amino acids. Germline V gene data show CDR1 as SQVTM and CDR2 as ANQGSEA.